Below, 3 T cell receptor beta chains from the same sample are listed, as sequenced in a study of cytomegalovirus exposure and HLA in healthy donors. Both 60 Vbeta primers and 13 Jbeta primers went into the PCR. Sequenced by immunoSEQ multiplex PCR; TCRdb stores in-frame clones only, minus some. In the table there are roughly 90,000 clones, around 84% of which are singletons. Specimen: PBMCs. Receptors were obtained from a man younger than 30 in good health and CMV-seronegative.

The CDR3 bases are TGTGCCAGCAGCCGCTTCCAGGGCACGAATGAAAAACTGTTTTTT. Amino acid sequence: CASSRFQGTNEKLFF. The chain uses TRBV9 and TRBJ1-4; D possibly corresponds to TRBD1 (5 bases). Trimming removed 4 bases from V and 5 bases from J, with 15 bases in between. The CDR3 covers 15 residues. Germline V gives CDR1 SGDLS, CDR2 YYNGEE.

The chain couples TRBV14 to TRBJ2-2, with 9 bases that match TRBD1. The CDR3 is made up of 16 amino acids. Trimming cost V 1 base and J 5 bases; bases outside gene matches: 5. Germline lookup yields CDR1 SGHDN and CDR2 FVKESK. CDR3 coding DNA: TGTGCCAGCAGCCAAGTCAGTGGGACAGGGACCGGGGAGCTGTTTTTT. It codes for CASSQVSGTGTGELFF.

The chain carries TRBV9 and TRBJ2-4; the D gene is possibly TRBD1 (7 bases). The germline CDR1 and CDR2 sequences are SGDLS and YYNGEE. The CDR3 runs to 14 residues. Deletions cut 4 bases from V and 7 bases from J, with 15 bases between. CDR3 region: CASSTTTGRNIQYF. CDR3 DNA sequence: TGTGCCAGCAGCACTACGACAGGGAGGAACATTCAGTACTTC. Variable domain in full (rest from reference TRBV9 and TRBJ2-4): DSGVTQTPKHLITATGQRVTLRCSPRSGDLSVYWYQQSLDQGLQFLIQYYNGEERAKGNILERFSAQQFPDLHSELNLSSLELGDSALYFCASSTTTGRNIQYFGAGTRLSVL.